This T cell receptor beta chain came from a study of cytomegalovirus exposure and HLA in healthy donors. Study summary: Later analysis reported that the approximately 120 validation repertoires shared the platform of the roughly 630 first-cohort repertoires.

The repertoire was sequenced with immunoSEQ multiplex PCR; TCRdb's copy has only in-frame clones and lacks some. This sample yields under 250,000 clones, of which roughly 77% are seen a single time; around 1.2% belongs to the top ten. Study results and limitations: Using the classifier, cytomegalovirus status was reportedly diagnosed with high specificity and sensitivity. It was 160 or so TCR beta chains that were listed as cytomegalovirus-associated.

Remarks on this clone: Its antigen is still unknown.

Germline V gene lookup returns CDR1 SGHRS and CDR2 YFSETQ. The V gene lost 2 bases and the J gene lost 4 bases, with 9 bases spanning the gap. The CDR3 spans 13 residues. Sequenced: PBMCs. V is TRBV5-1 and J is TRBJ1-1; D not resolved. This TCR was recovered from a woman in her twenties or thirties in good health and CMV-seronegative. The DNA for the CDR3 is TGCGCCAGCAGCTTTACAGCCTCCACTGAAGCTTTCTTT. Its translation: CASSFTASTEAFF.